This T cell receptor (beta chain) was identified in a study of radiotherapy plus CTLA-4 blockade in lung cancer. Study overall: Patients showed objective responses in 15% to 20% of cases and disease control in about 30%. Notes on the study in general: In blood, early T cell clone dynamics reportedly predicted response best, together with interferon-beta.

Sequencing used immunoSEQ multiplex PCR; TCRdb keeps in-frame clones, though not all of them. This table holds 65,000 to 85,000 clones, more than 70% found once. This clone is a singleton in its sample. What it binds is not known. Trimming at V came to 5 bases and at J to 2 bases, leaving 3 bases not matched to a gene. From germline, CDR1 is SGHTA and CDR2 FQGTGA. CDR3 length: 14 residues. The sample was peripheral blood, taken from a patient treated with radiotherapy plus ipilimumab. The receptor's source is a human donor with non-small cell lung cancer whose response to radiotherapy plus ipilimumab could not be evaluated. Some clones in this sample may be carry-over from other donors' samples. The gene calls are TRBV7-3 and TRBJ1-3; TRBD1 agrees at 7 bases. This CDR3 is CASSRGQTGNTIYF. As DNA, the CDR3 is TGTGCCAGCAGCCGGGGACAGACTGGAAACACCATATATTTT. Full variable domain (rest looked up from reference TRBV7-3 and TRBJ1-3): GAGVSQTPSNKVTEKGKYVELRCDPISGHTALYWYRQSLGQGPEFLIYFQGTGAADDSGLPNDRFFAVRPEGSVSTLKIQRTERGDSAVYLCASSRGQTGNTIYFGEGSWLTVV.